This T cell receptor beta chain was observed in a study of early stage breast cancer tumors. Study at large: Invasive lobular carcinomas made up four of 12 ER+/PR+/HER2- tumors. Whole-study results and caveats: Unsorted bulk genomic DNA sequencing lacked pairing and functional marker data.

As concerns this clone: Its antigen is as yet unknown.

This CDR3 spans 12 amino acids. Germline values: CDR1 SQVTM, CDR2 ANQGSEA. Trimming pared 2 bases from V and 2 bases from J, leaving 6 bases between. Some clones are missing from TCRdb's copy, which holds only in-frame ones; the method was immunoSEQ multiplex PCR. Here the sample spans 5,000 to 7,500 clones, about 62% being singletons. The adjacent normal breast tissue was taken roughly 1.7-4.5 cm from the tumor. The genes are TRBV29-1 and TRBJ1-2, with D hard to call. Material: normal breast tissue next to the tumor. This TCR was recovered from a person aged 45-60 years with breast cancer. Here the CDR3 reads CSVETENYGYTF. The CDR3 DNA is TGCAGCGTTGAAACCGAAAACTATGGCTACACCTTC.